This T cell receptor (beta chain) is drawn from a study of response to subunit inactivated influenza vaccine. Whole-study results and caveats: T cells newly recruited by each seasonal influenza vaccination are few, the authors suggested.

Via MiXCR, TCRdb re-called the RT-PCR reads, giving one row per CDR3 protein. The data hold more than 700,000 distinct CDR3 sequences, with 20% to 25% observed a single time. The V gene's germline CDR1 is SGHTA and CDR2 FQGNSA. The V and J ends lost 2 bases and 4 bases respectively, with 14 bases between them. This CDR3 spans 16 amino acids. This clonotype was observed a few times. Its specificity is not known. The source of this sequence is a man in his forties or fifties who received an inactivated influenza vaccine. Sequenced here: PBMCs from blood, sampled more than 4 days after vaccination. J is TRBJ2-2 and V is TRBV7-2, with D maybe TRBD2 (6 bases). The CDR3, as DNA: TGTGCCAGCAGCTTACGGGTAGCGGCGGGCACCGGGGAGCTGTTTTTT. Amino acid sequence: CASSLRVAAGTGELFF. Variable domain in full (rest from reference TRBV7-2 and TRBJ2-2): GAGVSQSPSNKVTEKGKDVELRCDPISGHTALYWYRQSLGQGLEFLIYFQGNSAPDKSGLPSDRFSAERTGGSVSTLTIQRTQQEDSAVYLCASSLRVAAGTGELFFGEGSRLTVL.